These T cell receptor beta chains were read from a single sample in a study of blood T cell repertoires in COVID-19. Some clones are missing from TCRdb's copy, which holds only in-frame ones; the method was immunoSEQ multiplex PCR. The table lists about 87,000 clones, approximately 75% of them singletons. Sequencing was done on a sample of peripheral blood. The receptors shown here come from a woman in her fifties or sixties with acute or convalescent COVID-19. Each CDR3 is given with its conserved first and last residue. Each record gives: V gene, D gene, clone size, J gene, CDR3 DNA, CDR3 protein. A D gene is named only where the DNA matches it firmly. Clone size is given for some rows only: seen once, a few or many times, or a class if the clone is expanded.

TRBV7-9	TRBD2	.	TRBJ2-1	TGTGCCAGCAGCGCCCTAGCGGGGGCTAAGCAGTTCTTC	CASSALAGAKQFF
TRBV11-2	.	few	TRBJ2-2	TGTGCCAGCAGCAGCGAGGTTGCCGGGGAGCTGTTTTTT	CASSSEVAGELFF
TRBV2	.	.	TRBJ2-1	TGTGCCAGCCAGGGGCTCGGCAATGAGCAGTTCTTC	CASQGLGNEQFF
TRBV13	TRBD1	.	TRBJ1-1	TGTGCCAGCAGCCACGCGCGGACAGGGGGAAACACTGAAGCTTTCTTT	CASSHARTGGNTEAFF
TRBV7-2	.	.	TRBJ2-5	TGTGCCAGCAGCGGGCCCCCCTCTGGAGAGACCCAGTACTTC	CASSGPPSGETQYF
TRBV30	.	.	TRBJ1-1	TGTGCCTGGAGTGTCAGCAGGGATGGAACTGAAGCTTTCTTT	CAWSVSRDGTEAFF
TRBV3-1/TRBV3-2	TRBD2	.	TRBJ2-2	TGTGCCAGCAGCCAAGATCCACCGGGACTAGGTAACACCGGGGAGCTGTTTTTT	CASSQDPPGLGNTGELFF
TRBV19	.	.	TRBJ1-3	TGTGCCAGTCGACAGCTCTCTGGAAACACCATATATTTT	CASRQLSGNTIYF
TRBV5-1	TRBD1	few	TRBJ1-6	TGCGCCAGCAGCTTGGCCGATCGTAGGACAGGATATAATTCACCCCTCCACTTT	CASSLADRRTGYNSPLHF
TRBV7-2	TRBD2	.	TRBJ2-7	TGTGCCAGCAGCTTAGACGGGGGGGGATTCTACGAGCAGTACTTC	CASSLDGGGFYEQYF
TRBV25-1	TRBD2	.	TRBJ2-2	TGTGCCAGTACGGGACTAGTGGGTACCGGGGAGCTGTTTTTT	CASTGLVGTGELFF
TRBV7-2	.	.	TRBJ1-2	TGTGCCAGCAGCTATTTCCGGGCTCAGGGGCGAGCTAACTATGGCTACACCTTC	CASSYFRAQGRANYGYTF
TRBV9	.	few	TRBJ1-4	TGTGCCAGCAGCGTGGCGGGGTCCGCAACTAATGAAAAACTGTTTTTT	CASSVAGSATNEKLFF
TRBV7-9	.	once	TRBJ1-4	TGTGCCAGTCATCGGGTTCCAACTAATGAAAAACTGTTTTTT	CASHRVPTNEKLFF
TRBV2	.	.	TRBJ1-5	TGTGCCAGCAGTCGACTGTATAGCAATCAGCCCCAGCATTTT	CASSRLYSNQPQHF
TRBV4-2	TRBD1	.	TRBJ2-6	TGTGCCAGCAGCCGGGACAGGGTTTCTGGGGCCAACGTCCTGACTTTC	CASSRDRVSGANVLTF
TRBV12-3/TRBV12-4	.	.	TRBJ2-5	TGTGCCAGCAGTTCGGACTCGAGAGAGACCCAGTACTTC	CASSSDSRETQYF
TRBV5-1	TRBD2	.	TRBJ2-1	TGCGCCAGCAGCCCTAGCGGGGGGTCCTACAATGAGCAGTTCTTC	CASSPSGGSYNEQFF
TRBV30	.	once	TRBJ2-7	TGTGCCTGGAGTGTACGGGCAGGGCTCGAGCAGTACTTC	CAWSVRAGLEQYF
TRBV3-1/TRBV3-2	.	.	TRBJ1-5	TGTGCCAGCAGCCAAGGGGGAGGCAATCAGCCCCAGCATTTT	CASSQGGGNQPQHF
TRBV19	TRBD1	few	TRBJ1-3	TGTGCCAGTACCCCCCGACAGGGGGGCTCTGGAAACACCATATATTTT	CASTPRQGGSGNTIYF
TRBV2	.	.	TRBJ2-1	TGTGCCAGCAGTCGACAGGCGAGCTCCTACAATGAGCAGTTCTTC	CASSRQASSYNEQFF
TRBV6-1	.	once	TRBJ1-2	TGTGCCAGCAGTGAAGCGAACGGAGTCTACACCTTC	CASSEANGVYTF
TRBV5-6	.	.	TRBJ1-3	TGTGCCAGCAGCTTGGGTCAAATCTACTCTGGAAACACCATATATTTT	CASSLGQIYSGNTIYF
TRBV9	TRBD1	.	TRBJ2-7	TGTGCCAGCAGCACCTCGACAGGGGACGAGCAGTACTTC	CASSTSTGDEQYF
TRBV27	TRBD2	.	TRBJ2-1	TGTGCCAGCAGTTTACGTAGCGGGGGGTCCTACAATGAGCAGTTCTTC	CASSLRSGGSYNEQFF
TRBV9	TRBD1	.	TRBJ1-2	TGTGCCAGCAGCGCACAGGGGGACTATGGCTACACCTTC	CASSAQGDYGYTF
TRBV12-1	.	.	TRBJ1-1	TGTGCCAGCAGCTTGTCTAATCAGGGAGCTTTCTTT	CASSLSNQGAFF
TRBV21-1	.	.	TRBJ2-3	TGTGCCAGCAGCAAAGTCAGGAGCGGGGGGCAATATACGCAGTATTTT	CASSKVRSGGQYTQYF
TRBV3-1/TRBV3-2	.	.	TRBJ1-5	TGTGCCAGCAGCCCTGGGTGGGAGGGAATCCACCAGCCCCAGCATTTT	CASSPGWEGIHQPQHF
TRBV18	TRBD1	.	TRBJ2-2	TGTGCCAGCTCACGGAGACAGGGAGTGACCGGGGAGCTGTTTTTT	CASSRRQGVTGELFF
TRBV5-1	.	few	TRBJ2-1	TGCGCCAGCAGCTTGGAGGCCACCCCGGGTGAGCAGTTCTTC	CASSLEATPGEQFF
TRBV6-1	.	.	TRBJ1-4	TGTGCCAGCAGTGATTTCGCAACTAATGAAAAACTGTTTTTT	CASSDFATNEKLFF
TRBV7-6	TRBD1	.	TRBJ1-2	TGTGCCAGCAGCTTAGTCGGGACAGGGGATGGCTACACCTTC	CASSLVGTGDGYTF
TRBV4-3	.	.	TRBJ2-3	TGCGCCAGCAGCCCCTCCGGGGGTAGCACAGATACGCAGTATTTT	CASSPSGGSTDTQYF
TRBV27	TRBD2	.	TRBJ2-5	TGTGCCAGCAGTTCCGGGACTAGCGGTAAAGAGACCCAGTACTTC	CASSSGTSGKETQYF
TRBV9	TRBD1	.	TRBJ1-3	TGTGCCAGCAGCGTTTATGACAGGGTAAAATCGGGAAACACCATATATTTT	CASSVYDRVKSGNTIYF